This is a list of T cell receptor beta chains from one sample in a study of T cells in Graves' hyperthyroidism and ophthalmopathy. TCRdb called the multiplex PCR reads again in MiXCR, with one record for every CDR3 protein. The table lists over 450,000 distinct CDR3 sequences, roughly a sixth of them singletons. The sequenced sample was blood. Receptor source: a young woman with Graves' ophthalmopathy. The CDR3 runs from the conserved cysteine through the conserved F or W. D genes are given only for firm matches. Only part of the rows carry a size: once, few, many, or a class if the clone is expanded.

D	V	J	length	size	DNA	CDR3
NA	TRBV11-2	TRBJ1-1	19	many	TGTGCCAGCACCATTCGCCCGACAGGTGGGAGCCTCATGAACACTGAAGCTTTCTTT	CASTIRPTGGSLMNTEAFF
TRBD1	TRBV7-9	TRBJ2-2	16	many	TGTGCCAGCAGCTTAGCGAGGACAGGGGACACCGGGGAGCTGTTTTTT	CASSLARTGDTGELFF
NA	TRBV28	TRBJ2-7	13	NA	TGTGCCGGCCGCCCGGTCGAAGACTACGAGCAGTACTTC	CAGRPVEDYEQYF
TRBD2	TRBV25-1	TRBJ2-5	18	many	TGTGCCAGCAGTGAACCGCGCACCCCCCGGACGGGGGGAGAGACCCAGTACTTC	CASSEPRTPRTGGETQYF
NA	TRBV6-1	TRBJ2-2	14	few	TGTGCCAGCAGGGCCGGGGGCGACACCGGGGAGCTGTTTTTT	CASRAGGDTGELFF
NA	TRBV3-1	TRBJ1-3	15	few	TGTGCCAGCAGCCAAGATATGGTGGGAGCGAACACCATATATTTT	CASSQDMVGANTIYF
NA	TRBV30	TRBJ1-2	13	many	TGTGCCTGGAGTGCCTTGGATGGCTATGGCTACACCTTC	CAWSALDGYGYTF
NA	TRBV12-3/TRBV12-4	TRBJ1-6	14	NA	TGTGCCAGCAGTCGGGACAATAATAATTCACCCCTCCACTTT	CASSRDNNNSPLHF
NA	TRBV13	TRBJ1-3	15	few	TGTGCCAGCACCTTTAGGGTCACCTCTGGAAACACCATATATTTT	CASTFRVTSGNTIYF
TRBD2	TRBV4-1	TRBJ2-1	16	few	TGCGCCAGCAGCCAGACTAGCCTTTCAGTTCAGAATGAGCAGTTCTTC	CASSQTSLSVQNEQFF
NA	TRBV13	TRBJ1-2	14	many	TGTGCCAGCAGCTTCCAGGGCCCAAACTATGGCTACACCTTC	CASSFQGPNYGYTF
TRBD2	TRBV20-1	TRBJ2-7	14	many	TGCAGTGCTACTAGCGGGGCTGTACCCTACGAGCAGTACTTC	CSATSGAVPYEQYF
NA	TRBV6-1	TRBJ1-4	13	NA	TGTGCCAGCAAACGGGGGGCTAATGAAAAACTGTTTTTT	CASKRGANEKLFF
TRBD1	TRBV3-1	TRBJ2-7	14	few	TGTGCCAGCAGCCAAGACAGGGGGCTTGGGGAGCAGTACTTC	CASSQDRGLGEQYF
TRBD1	TRBV9	TRBJ1-1	15	NA	TGTGCCAGCAGCGTAGATTCAGGGGGCTTCACTGAAGCTTTCTTT	CASSVDSGGFTEAFF
TRBD1	TRBV5-1	TRBJ1-4	14	many	TGCGCCAGCAGCTCCAGGGGGCCGGGGGAAAAACTGTTTTTT	CASSSRGPGEKLFF
TRBD1	TRBV28	TRBJ2-5	15	NA	TGTGCCAGCAGTCCCCGGACAGGGGGCATGGAGGCCCAGTACTTC	CASSPRTGGMEAQYF
NA	TRBV6-4	TRBJ2-1	13	NA	TGTGCCAGCAGTCCAGGGGACAACAATGAGCAGTTCTTC	CASSPGDNNEQFF
TRBD2	TRBV9	TRBJ2-7	14	NA	TGTGCCAGCTCGACTGGAGCGGGGGCTTACGAGCAGTACTTC	CASSTGAGAYEQYF
TRBD2	TRBV10-2	TRBJ2-3	17	few	TGCGCCAGCGGCACCGGGACTAGCGACCGGGCCACAGATACGCAGTATTTT	CASGTGTSDRATDTQYF
NA	TRBV30	TRBJ1-5	13	many	TGTGCCTGGAGTGCCAGAATCAATCAGCCCCAGCATTTT	CAWSARINQPQHF
NA	TRBV6-2/TRBV6-3	TRBJ1-1	12	many	TGTGCCAGCAGTTACGCTAGTACTGAAGCTTTCTTT	CASSYASTEAFF
NA	TRBV28	TRBJ1-5	14	many	TGTGCCAGCAGTTTACGTTTGGGGAATCAGCCCCAGCATTTT	CASSLRLGNQPQHF
NA	TRBV28	TRBJ2-1	12	many	TGTGCCAGCAGTTTACTGTACAATGAGCAGTTCTTC	CASSLLYNEQFF
NA	TRBV12-3/TRBV12-4	TRBJ1-5	16	many	TGTGCCAGCAGTACCGCACAGGGAAATAGCAATCAGCCCCAGCATTTT	CASSTAQGNSNQPQHF
NA	TRBV12-3/TRBV12-4	TRBJ1-4	13	many	TGTGCCAGCAGTTTAGCTTTAAGTCTCAAACTGTTTTTT	CASSLALSLKLFF
NA	TRBV12-5	TRBJ1-1	16	many	TGTGCTAGTGGTTTGGTAAGGGGCAAGGAGGGCACTGAAGCTTTCTTT	CASGLVRGKEGTEAFF
TRBD2	TRBV2	TRBJ2-1	15	NA	TGTGCCAGCAGAGGGACTAGCGGGAGCAACAATGAGCAGTTCTTC	CASRGTSGSNNEQFF
NA	TRBV9	TRBJ2-7	15	NA	TGTGCCAGCAGCGTAGTCCCAGAAACCTCCTACGAGCAGTACTTC	CASSVVPETSYEQYF
TRBD1	TRBV27	TRBJ1-4	18	many	TGTGCCAGCAGTTTATCAGGGGGCATTAGGAAGGGTGATGAAAAACTGTTTTTT	CASSLSGGIRKGDEKLFF
NA	TRBV25-1	TRBJ2-2	14	few	TGTGCCAGCAGTGAATTTCGGGGAACCGGGGAGCTGTTTTTT	CASSEFRGTGELFF
TRBD2	TRBV2	TRBJ2-7	16	NA	TGTGCCAGCACCGCACTAGCGGGGGGGCCGGCCTACGAGCAGTACTTC	CASTALAGGPAYEQYF
TRBD1	TRBV20-1	TRBJ1-2	15	many	TGCAGTGCTAGATACCCCGGGACAGCTGACTGGGGCTACACCTTC	CSARYPGTADWGYTF
NA	TRBV20-1	TRBJ1-1	14	many	TGCAGTGCCACTCTCTCCGGGGAGTGGTCGGGAGCTTTCTTT	CSATLSGEWSGAFF
NA	TRBV7-2	TRBJ2-3	16	many	TGTGCCAGCAGCATGACTTCGTCGGGGGCGGGGAATACGCAGTATTTT	CASSMTSSGAGNTQYF
TRBD2	TRBV28	TRBJ2-1	15	NA	TGTGCCAGCACCGTACTAGCGGGGGGGGTCAATGAGCAGTTCTTC	CASTVLAGGVNEQFF
TRBD2	TRBV19	TRBJ2-1	16	many	TGTGCCAGTAGTCCCGGACTAGCGGTAAGCTTCAATGAGCAGTTCTTC	CASSPGLAVSFNEQFF
TRBD1	TRBV12-3/TRBV12-4	TRBJ1-1	15	few	TGTGCCAGCAGTTTGGGGGGACAGGGGCCCGTGAGGGCTTTCTTT	CASSLGGQGPVRAFF
NA	TRBV2	TRBJ2-1	13	many	TGTGCCACCCGGACGGCTAGGGGAAATGAGCAGTTCTTC	CATRTARGNEQFF
NA	TRBV7-9	TRBJ2-1	13	many	TGTGCCAGCAGCTTAAGGGGAAACAATGAGCAGTTCTTC	CASSLRGNNEQFF
NA	TRBV6-5	TRBJ1-4	15	NA	TGTGCCAGCAGTTACTCATCCGGGATCTCTGAAAAACTGTTTTTT	CASSYSSGISEKLFF